The clone carrying this TCR beta chain appeared a single time. Antigen unknown. This record comes from a study of cytomegalovirus exposure and HLA in healthy donors. General study points: In vitro assays verified that a few CMV-associated chains recognized CMV antigens specifically.

CDR1 and CDR2 from the germline V gene are LGHNT and FRNRAP. Trimming took 6 bases from V and 2 from J, leaving 14 bases between them. This CDR3 comprises 15 residues. Researchers ran the PCR with 60 Vbeta and 13 Jbeta primers. The assay was immunoSEQ multiplex PCR, and TCRdb's table has in-frame clones only and misses some. The sample comprises more than 45,000 clones, about 82% of which are singletons, and roughly 1.5% rests with the top ten. The TCR comes from a man aged 25-45 years in good health and CMV-seronegative. Sequencing was carried out using PBMCs. J is TRBJ1-5 and V is TRBV12-5; D unresolved. The CDR3 nucleotides are TGTGCTAGTGGCCTCGGGTTGGGAGGCAATCAGCCCCAGCATTTT. The encoded protein is CASGLGLGGNQPQHF.